This TCR beta chain was sequenced during a study of beta chain features in type 1 diabetes. Sequencing targeted expressed TCRB transcripts, as all isolated RNA had been reverse transcribed. TCRdb keeps only in-frame clones here, not all; method: immunoSEQ multiplex PCR. Among around 360,000 clones, roughly 12% were seen once, and the ten largest hold over 0.008%. This clone turned up a few times. Antigen unknown. Germline V gene lookup returns CDR1 SGHTA and CDR2 FQGNSA. With 9 bases removed from V and 11 bases from J, the gap between germline ends came to 7 bases. The CDR3 extends over 9 amino acids. Whole-study results and caveats: These data did not resolve whether HLA type affects TCRB rearrangement. Shorter TCRB CDR3s, moderately but significantly so, marked every one of the four CD4+ subsets in Type 1 diabetes patients.

The receptor comes from a woman aged 18-30 years with type 1 diabetes. The specimen was naive CD4+ T cells from blood. The chain joins TRBV7-2 to TRBJ1-4; D is uncertain. The CDR3 DNA is TGTGCCAGACTAGCGAAACTGTTTTTT. Amino acids: CARLAKLFF.